The 15 T cell receptor beta chains in this list originate from one sample, sequenced in a study of blood T cell repertoires in COVID-19. Generated by immunoSEQ multiplex PCR, the TCRdb table keeps only in-frame clones and is missing some. The sample lists 490,000 or so clones; around 89% were seen once. Sequences were obtained from PBMCs or T cells enriched from blood (not recorded which). The receptors were sampled from a woman aged 40 to 50 who had recovered from COVID-19.

This clone was recorded only once. The CDR3 bases are TGTGCCAGCAGCTCAATTAGGACAGGGATCTATGGCTACACCTTC. This translates into CASSSIRTGIYGYTF. The chain employs TRBV3-1 (or the pseudogene TRBV3-2) and TRBJ1-2, with 8 bases fitting TRBD1. CDR1 and CDR2 from the germline V gene are LGHDT and YNNKEL (reference sequence). With V trimmed by 5 bases and J by 4 bases, 9 bases remained unmatched. The CDR3 sequence is 15 residues long.

The chain joins TRBV7-8 to TRBJ1-2, with TRBD1 matching over 11 bases. V was pared by 5 bases and J by 0 bases, with 2 bases of the junction left unmatched. Germline CDR1 is SGHVS and CDR2 is FQNEAQ. This CDR3 has 15 residues. The CDR3 here is CASSAGQGANYGYTF. The DNA of the CDR3 is TGTGCCAGCAGCGCGGGACAGGGGGCTAACTATGGCTACACCTTC.

The chain recombines TRBV29-1 with TRBJ2-1; perhaps TRBD2 as D (6 bases). This CDR3 region has 15 residues. V was shortened by 6 bases and J by 7 bases, with 22 bases between the two germline ends. Germline assignment: CDR1 SQVTM and CDR2 ANQGSEA. Written as DNA, the CDR3 is TGCAGCGTAGACTCTAGCGTAGCAGTGAGGAATGAGCAGTTCTTC. Its translation is CSVDSSVAVRNEQFF.

This chain joins TRBV24-1 and TRBJ2-1; 9 positions match TRBD1. The CDR3 has 16 amino acids. CDR1 KGHDR and CDR2 SFDVKD come from the germline V gene. The junction had 7 bases not matched to a gene; V was cut back by 5 bases and J by 3 bases. As DNA, the CDR3 is TGTGCCACCAGTGCCAACAGGGGGCCTCACTACAATGAGCAGTTCTTC. Its protein is CATSANRGPHYNEQFF.

V gene TRBV3-1 (or the pseudogene TRBV3-2) combines with J gene TRBJ1-6; D unresolved. Germline CDR1 LGHDT, CDR2 YNNKEL (reference sequence). The germline V and J ends were trimmed by 1 base and 10 bases, with 5 bases remaining between them. The CDR3 extends over 12 amino acids. CDR3 protein: CASSQARSPLHF. As DNA, the CDR3 is TGTGCCAGCAGCCAAGCGAGATCACCCCTCCACTTT.

The chain is built from TRBV29-1 and TRBJ2-1; 9 positions agree with TRBD2. Germline loops: CDR1 SQVTM, CDR2 ANQGSEA. The CDR3 loop spans 19 amino acids. V lost 6 bases, J lost 4 bases, and 22 bases stayed unmatched. CDR3 in amino acids: CSVTTPGTPGLAGYNEQFF. CDR3 in DNA: TGCAGCGTAACTACGCCAGGGACGCCGGGGCTAGCGGGATACAATGAGCAGTTCTTC.

The chain is built from TRBV13 and TRBJ2-5; no definite D call. The ends were cut back, 4 bases at V and 3 bases at J, with 6 bases in the middle. CDR3 size: 12 residues. Per germline, CDR1 PRHDT and CDR2 FYEKMQ (reference sequence). CDR3 bases: TGTGCCAGCAGCTCCCGAGAAGAGACCCAGTACTTC. It yields the protein CASSSREETQYF.

The CDR3 DNA reads TGTGCCACCAGTGATCAACAGGGGGCTTATACCCTAGAGACCCAGTACTTC. Its translation: CATSDQQGAYTLETQYF. The chain employs TRBV24-1 and TRBJ2-5; 9 bases map to TRBD1. Germline V CDR1 and CDR2: KGHDR, SFDVKD. This CDR3 region has 17 residues. V lost 3 bases to trimming and J lost 4 bases; unmatched junction nucleotides: 11.

The chain employs TRBV27 and TRBJ2-7, with D tentatively TRBD2 (6 bases). This CDR3 has 14 amino acids. Trimming took off 5 bases at V and 6 bases at J, with 17 bases between the two ends. Germline V gene sequence: CDR1 MNHEY, CDR2 SMNVEV (reference sequence). The CDR3 region is CASSRRGAGREQYF. CDR3 in DNA: TGTGCCAGCAGTCGGCGGGGCGCGGGACGCGAGCAGTACTTC.

The genes are TRBV9 and TRBJ1-2; D not resolved. CDR3 length: 14 residues. Germline V gives CDR1 SGDLS, CDR2 YYNGEE. V lost 0 bases, J lost 4 bases, and 10 bases lay in between. CDR3 coding DNA: TGTGCCAGCAGCGTAGCCCCGGGAGGCTATGGCTACACCTTC. It codes for CASSVAPGGYGYTF. Complete variable domain (other parts from reference TRBV9 and TRBJ1-2): DSGVTQTPKHLITATGQRVTLRCSPRSGDLSVYWYQQSLDQGLQFLIQYYNGEERAKGNILERFSAQQFPDLHSELNLSSLELGDSALYFCASSVAPGGYGYTFGSGTRLTVV.

The chain carries TRBV5-8 and TRBJ1-1; 9 bases agree with TRBD1. This CDR3 has 13 amino acids. Germline loops: CDR1 SGHTS, CDR2 YDEGEE. Trimming removed 8 bases from V and 4 bases from J; junction bases left unmatched: 6. The CDR3 DNA sequence: TGTGCCAGGACGGGACAGGGATTCACTGAAGCTTTCTTT. It codes for CARTGQGFTEAFF.

This chain links TRBV12-3 or TRBV12-4 with TRBJ2-3; D is unresolved. The CDR3 runs 12 residues. V gave up 2 bases and J gave up 5 bases, with 5 bases separating them. The DNA of the CDR3 is TGTGCCAGCAGTTTATGGCAAGATACGCAGTATTTT. Its protein is CASSLWQDTQYF.

The chain carries TRBV11-3 and TRBJ2-2, with 9 bases identical to TRBD1. CDR3 length: 16 amino acids. From germline, CDR1 is SGHNT and CDR2 YENEEA. With 5 bases clipped from V and 0 bases from J, the junction kept 4 bases outside the gene matches. CDR3: CASSLGTGTNTGELFF. DNA for the CDR3: TGTGCCAGCAGCCTGGGGACAGGGACGAACACCGGGGAGCTGTTTTTT.

The rearrangement links TRBV11-2 to TRBJ2-3; 7 bases match TRBD2. CDR1 is SGHAT, CDR2 FQNNGV, per germline. This CDR3 is built from 13 residues. After removal of 6 bases from V and 4 bases from J, the junction contained 4 bases not matched to a gene. The CDR3 here is CASRLLASDTQYF. The CDR3 DNA reads as TGTGCCAGCAGACTACTAGCGTCAGATACGCAGTATTTT.

The chain is built from TRBV2 and TRBJ2-5; TRBD1 matches 12 bases. The CDR3 contains 15 residues. V trimming: 4 bases; J trimming: 1 base; junction bases outside the gene matches: 1. The germline CDR1 and CDR2 sequences are SNHLY and FYNNEI. CDR3 in DNA: TGTGCCAGCAGTGGGGACAGGGGGCCCCAAGAGACCCAGTACTTC. Its translation is CASSGDRGPQETQYF. Full variable domain (outside the CDR3, taken from reference TRBV2 and TRBJ2-5): EPEVTQTPSHQVTQMGQEVILRCVPISNHLYFYWYRQILGQKVEFLVSFYNNEISEKSEIFDDQFSVERPDGSNFTLKIRSTKLEDSAMYFCASSGDRGPQETQYFGPGTRLLVL.